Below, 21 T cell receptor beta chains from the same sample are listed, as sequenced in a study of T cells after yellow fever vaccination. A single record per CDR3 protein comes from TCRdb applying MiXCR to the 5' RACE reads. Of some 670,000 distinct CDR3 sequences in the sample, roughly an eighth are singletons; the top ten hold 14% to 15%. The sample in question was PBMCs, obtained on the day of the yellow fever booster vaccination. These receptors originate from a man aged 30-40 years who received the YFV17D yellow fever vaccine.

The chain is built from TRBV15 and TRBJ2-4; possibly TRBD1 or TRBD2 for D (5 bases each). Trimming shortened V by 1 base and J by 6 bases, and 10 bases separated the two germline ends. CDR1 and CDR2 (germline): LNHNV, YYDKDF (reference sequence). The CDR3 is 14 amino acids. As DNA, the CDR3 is TGTGCCACCAGCAGAGGCATGGGGGTAAACATTCAGTACTTC. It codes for CATSRGMGVNIQYF.

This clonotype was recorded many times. The CDR3 DNA follows: TGTGCCAGCAGCTTCGGACAGGGGGCGGAGTATGGCTACACCTTC. The encoded protein is CASSFGQGAEYGYTF. This rearrangement joins TRBV7-9 to TRBJ1-2; TRBD1 matches at 11 bases. In germline, CDR1 is SEHNR, CDR2 FQNEAQ (reference sequence). V lost 3 bases, J lost 5 bases, and 5 bases stayed unmatched. The CDR3 is made up of 15 amino acids. The full variable domain, rest sourced from reference TRBV7-9 and TRBJ1-2, is DTGVSQNPRHKITKRGQNVTFRCDPISEHNRLYWYRQTLGQGPEFLTYFQNEAQLEKSRLLSDRFSAERPKGSFSTLEIQRTEQGDSAMYLCASSFGQGAEYGYTFGSGTRLTVV.

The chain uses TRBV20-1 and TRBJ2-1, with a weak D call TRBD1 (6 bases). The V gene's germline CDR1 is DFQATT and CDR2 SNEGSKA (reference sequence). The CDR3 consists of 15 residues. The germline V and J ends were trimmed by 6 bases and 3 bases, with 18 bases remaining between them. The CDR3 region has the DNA TGCAGTGCGGACGGACAGTACAATGGCTACAATGAGCAGTTCTTC. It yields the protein CSADGQYNGYNEQFF.

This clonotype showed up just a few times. The CDR3 coding sequence is TGTGCCAGCAGTTACCCCCGGAGTTTCAGCACAGATACGCAGTATTTT. Translated, it gives CASSYPRSFSTDTQYF. The chain recombines TRBV6-2 or TRBV6-3 with TRBJ2-3; no clear D. Germline CDR1 reads MNHEY; CDR2 reads SVGEGT. Trimming shortened V by 2 bases and J by 0 bases, and 12 bases separated the two germline ends. The CDR3 has 16 amino acids.

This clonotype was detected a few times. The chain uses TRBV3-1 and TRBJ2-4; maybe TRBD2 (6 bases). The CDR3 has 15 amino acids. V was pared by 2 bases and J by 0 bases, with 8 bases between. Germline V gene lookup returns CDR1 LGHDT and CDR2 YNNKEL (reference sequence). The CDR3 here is CASSQRGLAKNIQYF. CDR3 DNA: TGTGCCAGCAGCCAACGGGGACTAGCCAAAAACATTCAGTACTTC.

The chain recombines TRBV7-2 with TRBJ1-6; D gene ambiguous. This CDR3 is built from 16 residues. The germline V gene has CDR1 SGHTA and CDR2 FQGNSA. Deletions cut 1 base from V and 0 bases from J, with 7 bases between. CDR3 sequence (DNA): TGTGCCAGCAGCTTAGAACTGAGCTCCTATAATTCACCCCTCCACTTT. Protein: CASSLELSSYNSPLHF.

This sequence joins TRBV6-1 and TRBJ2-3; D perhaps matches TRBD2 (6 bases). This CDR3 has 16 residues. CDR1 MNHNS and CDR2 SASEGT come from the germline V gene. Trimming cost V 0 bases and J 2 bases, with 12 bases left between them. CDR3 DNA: TGTGCCAGCAGTGAAGCGACCGGGACTTACACAGATACGCAGTATTTT. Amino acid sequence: CASSEATGTYTDTQYF.

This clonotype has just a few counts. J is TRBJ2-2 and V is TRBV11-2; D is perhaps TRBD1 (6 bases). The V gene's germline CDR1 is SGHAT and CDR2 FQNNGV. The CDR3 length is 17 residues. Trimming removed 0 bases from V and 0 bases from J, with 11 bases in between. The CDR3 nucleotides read TGTGCCAGCAGCTTAGATTGGGGGCTTACGAACACCGGGGAGCTGTTTTTT. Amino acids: CASSLDWGLTNTGELFF.

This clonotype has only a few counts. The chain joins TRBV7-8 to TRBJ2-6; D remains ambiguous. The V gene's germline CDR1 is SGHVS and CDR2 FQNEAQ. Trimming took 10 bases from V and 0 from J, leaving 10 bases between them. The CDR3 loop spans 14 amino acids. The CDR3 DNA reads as TGTGCCACCAAGATATACTCTGGGGCCAACGTCCTGACTTTC. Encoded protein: CATKIYSGANVLTF. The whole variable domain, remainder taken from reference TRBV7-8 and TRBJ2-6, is GAGVSQSPRYKVAKRGQDVALRCDPISGHVSLFWYQQALGQGPEFLTYFQNEAQLDKSGLPSDRFFAERPEGSVSTLKIQRTQQEDSAVYLCATKIYSGANVLTFGAGSRLTVL.

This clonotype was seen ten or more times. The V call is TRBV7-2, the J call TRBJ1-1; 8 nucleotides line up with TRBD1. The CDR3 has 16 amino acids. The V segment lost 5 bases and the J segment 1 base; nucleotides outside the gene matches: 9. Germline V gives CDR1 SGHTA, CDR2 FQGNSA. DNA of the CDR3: TGTGCCAGCAGCCTGACAGGGGCCGGCCGGAACACTGAAGCTTTCTTT. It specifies CASSLTGAGRNTEAFF.

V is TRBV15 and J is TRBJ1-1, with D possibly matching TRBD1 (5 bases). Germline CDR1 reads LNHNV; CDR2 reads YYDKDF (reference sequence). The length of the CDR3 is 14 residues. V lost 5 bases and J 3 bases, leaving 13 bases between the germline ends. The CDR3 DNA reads TGTGCCACCAGCGGTGCGCAGGGAGACACTGAAGCTTTCTTT. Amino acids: CATSGAQGDTEAFF.

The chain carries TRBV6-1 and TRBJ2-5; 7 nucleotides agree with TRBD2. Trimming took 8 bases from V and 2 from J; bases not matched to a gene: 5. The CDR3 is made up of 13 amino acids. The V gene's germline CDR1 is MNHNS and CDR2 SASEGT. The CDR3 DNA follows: TGTGCCAGCGGGAGGGTAGGTCAAGAGACCCAGTACTTC. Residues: CASGRVGQETQYF.

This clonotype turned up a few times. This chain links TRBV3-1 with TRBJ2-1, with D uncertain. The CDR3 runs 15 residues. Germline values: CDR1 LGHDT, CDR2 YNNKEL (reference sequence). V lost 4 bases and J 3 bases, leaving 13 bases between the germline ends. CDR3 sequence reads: CASSRVGILYNEQFF. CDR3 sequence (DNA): TGTGCCAGCAGCCGGGTGGGAATCCTCTACAATGAGCAGTTCTTC.

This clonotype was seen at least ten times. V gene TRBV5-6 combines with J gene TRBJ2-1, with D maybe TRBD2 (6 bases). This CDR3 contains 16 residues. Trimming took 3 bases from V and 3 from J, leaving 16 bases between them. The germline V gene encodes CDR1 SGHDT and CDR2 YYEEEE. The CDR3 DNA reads TGTGCCAGCAGCTGGCAACTAGCATCATTCTACAATGAGCAGTTCTTC. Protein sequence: CASSWQLASFYNEQFF.

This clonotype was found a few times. The CDR3 DNA is TGCGCCAGCAGCGGGACTAGCGGAACAGAGACCCAGTACTTC. It specifies CASSGTSGTETQYF. The rearrangement links TRBV5-1 to TRBJ2-5; 11 bases agree with TRBD2. The CDR3 runs 14 residues. The germline gives CDR1 SGHRS, CDR2 YFSETQ. V lost 4 bases to trimming and J lost 4 bases; unmatched junction nucleotides: 3.

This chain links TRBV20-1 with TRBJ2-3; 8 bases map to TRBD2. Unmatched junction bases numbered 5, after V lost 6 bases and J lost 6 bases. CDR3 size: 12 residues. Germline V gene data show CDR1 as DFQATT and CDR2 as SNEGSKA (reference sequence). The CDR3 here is CSARPSGDTQYF. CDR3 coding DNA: TGCAGTGCGAGGCCTAGCGGGGATACGCAGTATTTT.

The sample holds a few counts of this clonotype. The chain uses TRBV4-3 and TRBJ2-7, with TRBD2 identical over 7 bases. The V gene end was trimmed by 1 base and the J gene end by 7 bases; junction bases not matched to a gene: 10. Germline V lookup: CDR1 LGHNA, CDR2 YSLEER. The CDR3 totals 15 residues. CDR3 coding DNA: TGCGCCAGCAGCCAAGCCACTAGCGACTCTCAGGAGCAGTACTTC. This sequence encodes CASSQATSDSQEQYF.

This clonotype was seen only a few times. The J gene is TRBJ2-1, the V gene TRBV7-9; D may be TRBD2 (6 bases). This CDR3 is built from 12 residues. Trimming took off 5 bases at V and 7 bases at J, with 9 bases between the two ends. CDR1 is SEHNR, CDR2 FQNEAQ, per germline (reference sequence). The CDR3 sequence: CASSMTRNEQFF. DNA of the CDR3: TGTGCCAGCAGCATGACTAGGAATGAGCAGTTCTTC. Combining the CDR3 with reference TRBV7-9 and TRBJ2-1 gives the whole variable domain DTGVSQNPRHKITKRGQNVTFRCDPISEHNRLYWYRQTLGQGPEFLTYFQNEAQLEKSRLLSDRFSAERPKGSFSTLEIQRTEQGDSAMYLCASSMTRNEQFFGPGTRLTVL.

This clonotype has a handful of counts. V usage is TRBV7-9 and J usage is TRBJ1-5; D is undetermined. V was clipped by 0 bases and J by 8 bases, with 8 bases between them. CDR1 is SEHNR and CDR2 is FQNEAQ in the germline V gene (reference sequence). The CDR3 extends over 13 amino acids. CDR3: CASSLARTEPQHF. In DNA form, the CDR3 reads TGTGCCAGCAGCTTAGCCCGAACGGAGCCCCAGCATTTT.

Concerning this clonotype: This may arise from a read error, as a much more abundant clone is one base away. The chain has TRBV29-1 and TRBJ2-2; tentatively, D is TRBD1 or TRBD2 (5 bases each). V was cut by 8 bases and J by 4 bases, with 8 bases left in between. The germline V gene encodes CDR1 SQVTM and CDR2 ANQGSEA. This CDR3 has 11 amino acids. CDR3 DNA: TGCAGCTTTGGGGGCACCGGGGAGCTGTTTTTT. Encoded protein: CSFGGTGELFF.

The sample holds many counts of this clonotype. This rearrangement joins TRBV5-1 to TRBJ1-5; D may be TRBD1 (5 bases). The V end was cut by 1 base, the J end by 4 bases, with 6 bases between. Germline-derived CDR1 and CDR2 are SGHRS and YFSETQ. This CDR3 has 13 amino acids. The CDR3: CASSLSGNQPQHF. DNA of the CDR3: TGCGCCAGCAGCTTGTCAGGGAATCAGCCCCAGCATTTT.